These T cell receptor beta chains were read from a single sample in a study of blood T cell repertoires in COVID-19. The protocol was immunoSEQ multiplex PCR, while the TCRdb copy is restricted to in-frame clones and leaves out a portion. The sample has about 61,000 clones; about 90% are singletons. Sequencing used peripheral blood. All receptors come from a woman between 45 and 60 years old with active or convalescent COVID-19. Both conserved end residues are part of each CDR3. The listing skips clone size in some rows; elsewhere it reads once, few, many or a size class.

>.|TRBV19|TRBJ2-7
CATAQGPYEQYF
>once|TRBV25-1|TRBJ1-1
CASSEGALPEAFF
>.|TRBV7-9|TRBJ1-2
CASSLQGWNYGYTF
>.|TRBV30|TRBJ2-7
CAWSVRLGYEQYF
>.|TRBV18|TRBJ2-7
CASSPQTRSQYF
>.|TRBV2|TRBJ2-2
CASSDTSGDTGELFF
>.|TRBV2|TRBJ1-1
CASIQGGVRNTEAFF
>.|TRBV19|TRBJ2-2
CASTPGTNTGELFF
>few|TRBV29-1|TRBJ1-2
CSVDEGLGYGYTF
>.|TRBV11-2|TRBJ2-4
CASSLGPGQGARENIQYF
>.|TRBV6-1|TRBJ2-7
CASSEIIIGQDEQYF
>.|TRBV7-2|TRBJ1-6
CASSRGQGRGNSPLHF
>.|TRBV7-2|TRBJ2-3
CASPKVGTAGTDTQYF
>.|TRBV28|TRBJ2-3
CASSLSPLGGGTDTQYF
>.|TRBV6-5|TRBJ2-1
CATSGSRNEQFF
>.|TRBV13|TRBJ2-7
CASSLVAGASGRYEQYF
>.|TRBV11-3|TRBJ2-1
CASSQTSGRLNEQFF
>.|TRBV30|TRBJ2-7
CAWRKRDRDYEQYF
>.|TRBV29-1|TRBJ1-3
CSGGEVDGNTIYF
>.|TRBV21-1|TRBJ2-5
CASSLMRIRDRTQYF
>.|TRBV9|TRBJ2-7
CASSVGPSGRSAEQYF
>.|TRBV4-1|TRBJ2-4
CASSLLGGGGPGDIQYF
>.|TRBV10-2|TRBJ1-1
CASSPGFNTEAFF
>.|TRBV19|TRBJ2-1
CASSPEDWTTHYNEQFF
>.|TRBV29-1|TRBJ2-1
CSVPPPEREVPSSYNEQFF
>.|TRBV3-1/TRBV3-2|TRBJ2-5
CASSQPDRGHQETQYF
>.|TRBV27|TRBJ2-7
CASSLSVSSEQYF
>.|TRBV9|TRBJ2-3
CASSGGREGTDTQYF
>.|TRBV28|TRBJ1-1
CASSSAGPRLEAFF
>once|TRBV12-3/TRBV12-4|TRBJ1-6
CASSQYNSPLHF
>.|TRBV10-2|TRBJ2-1
CASRQGSSYNEQFF
>.|TRBV28|TRBJ2-1
CASSVAYNEQFF
>.|TRBV7-3|TRBJ2-1
CASSLVSGGEFTEQFF
>.|TRBV9|TRBJ2-5
CASSVGTDTYQETQYF
>.|TRBV6-5|TRBJ1-1
CASSADRGPSTEAFF
>.|TRBV19|TRBJ2-2
CASSILGSGELFF
>few|TRBV20-1|TRBJ1-2
CSAREYGGYTF
>.|TRBV27|TRBJ1-5
CASSFLGQGAYQPQHF
>few|TRBV10-1|TRBJ1-2
CASSDRTDYGYTF